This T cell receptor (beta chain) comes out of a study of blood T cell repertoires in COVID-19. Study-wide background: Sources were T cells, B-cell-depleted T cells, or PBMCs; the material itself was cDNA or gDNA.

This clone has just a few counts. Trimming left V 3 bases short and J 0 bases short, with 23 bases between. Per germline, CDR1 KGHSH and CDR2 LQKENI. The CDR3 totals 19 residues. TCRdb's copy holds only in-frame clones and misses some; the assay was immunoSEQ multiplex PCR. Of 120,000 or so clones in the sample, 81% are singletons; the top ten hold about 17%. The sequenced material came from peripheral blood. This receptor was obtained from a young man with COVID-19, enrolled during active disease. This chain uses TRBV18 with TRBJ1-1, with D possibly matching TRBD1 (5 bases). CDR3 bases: TGTGCCAGCTCACCGGGACTCGTGGGCTTTTCCAGCATGAACACTGAAGCTTTCTTT. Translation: CASSPGLVGFSSMNTEAFF.